This T cell receptor (beta chain) was observed in a study of radiation and T cells in renal cell carcinoma. Germline lookup yields CDR1 SGHRS and CDR2 YFSETQ. CDR3 size: 16 residues. J gave up 5 bases and V 0 bases, and 6 bases lay outside the gene matches. Described time point: blood 4 weeks post-SBRT, at nephrectomy. Sample treatment: 15 Gy SBRT to primary tumor, nephrectomy 4 weeks later. TCRdb's table, derived via immunoSEQ multiplex PCR, lists solely in-frame clones and lacks some. Among more than 60,000 clones, approximately 87% were seen once, and the ten largest hold about 2.4%. The material was blood, obtained from a patient whose treatment included radiotherapy and nephrectomy. The TCR comes from an older woman with renal cell carcinoma. The V and J genes are TRBV5-1 and TRBJ2-1; 9 positions agree with TRBD2. CDR3 protein: CASSLDAGGPNNEQFF. As DNA, the CDR3 is TGCGCCAGCAGCTTGGACGCGGGAGGGCCTAACAATGAGCAGTTCTTC.